A selection of T cell receptor beta chains follows, all from one sample in a study of blood T cell repertoires in COVID-19. Assay used: immunoSEQ multiplex PCR; TCRdb lists only in-frame clones, some missing. The sample records 220,000 or so clones, 84% being singletons. Sequencing was done on a sample of PBMCs or T cells enriched from blood (not recorded which). The receptors originated from a woman between 35 and 50 years old who had recovered from COVID-19. Both conserved end residues are part of each CDR3. Each record gives: D gene, V gene, CDR3 length, clone size, J gene, CDR3 protein, CDR3 DNA. D genes are given only for firm matches. Expanded clones get a size class; other rows say once, few or many, or leave the size out.

-	TRBV5-1	13	-	TRBJ1-1	CASSLAGFTEAFF	TGCGCCAGCAGCTTGGCAGGGTTCACTGAAGCTTTCTTT
-	TRBV7-2	12	-	TRBJ2-5	CASSLFQETQYF	TGTGCCAGCAGCCTATTCCAAGAGACCCAGTACTTC
-	TRBV7-7	17	-	TRBJ1-1	CASSHEAGQILNTEAFF	TGTGCCAGCAGCCACGAAGCGGGGCAGATCTTGAACACTGAAGCTTTCTTT
TRBD2	TRBV14	18	-	TRBJ2-3	CASSQGLAGVRGADTQYF	TGTGCCAGCAGCCAAGGACTAGCGGGAGTTAGAGGGGCAGATACGCAGTATTTT
-	TRBV27	15	-	TRBJ1-2	CASSSRGLTNYGYTF	TGTGCCAGCAGCTCCCGGGGTCTAACGAACTATGGCTACACCTTC
TRBD1	TRBV5-4	14	few	TRBJ1-2	CASSHRGRGYGYTF	TGTGCCAGCAGCCACAGGGGGCGAGGCTATGGCTACACCTTC
-	TRBV13	15	-	TRBJ2-2	CASSLGGGNTGELFF	TGTGCCAGCAGCTTAGGCGGGGGGAACACCGGGGAGCTGTTTTTT
TRBD2	TRBV6-6	14	-	TRBJ2-7	CASCPGLEEPEQYF	TGTGCCAGCTGCCCGGGACTAGAAGAGCCCGAGCAGTACTTC
-	TRBV7-9	12	-	TRBJ1-2	CASSWAASGYTF	TGTGCCAGCAGCTGGGCAGCAAGTGGCTACACCTTC
TRBD1	TRBV30	16	once	TRBJ1-2	CAWRGGETGANNGYTF	TGTGCCTGGAGGGGAGGAGAGACAGGGGCCAATAATGGCTACACCTTC
-	TRBV19	14	-	TRBJ2-4	CASKGRDSKNIQYF	TGTGCCAGTAAAGGCCGCGACTCCAAAAACATTCAGTACTTC
-	TRBV6-2/TRBV6-3	14	-	TRBJ1-3	CASSYVVSGNTIYF	TGTGCCAGCAGTTACGTCGTCTCTGGAAACACCATATATTTT
TRBD2	TRBV24-1	15	-	TRBJ2-1	CATSPRTSGSMGQFF	TGTGCCACCAGTCCCCGGACTAGCGGGAGCATGGGACAGTTCTTC
-	TRBV9	14	-	TRBJ2-5	CASSVAPGGETQYF	TGTGCCAGCAGCGTAGCGCCAGGGGGGGAGACCCAGTACTTC
-	TRBV30	14	few	TRBJ1-2	CAWSVAGWSYGYTF	TGTGCCTGGAGTGTAGCAGGGTGGAGCTATGGCTACACCTTC
-	TRBV12-3/TRBV12-4	13	-	TRBJ2-7	CASSFGGPYEQYF	TGTGCCAGCAGTTTCGGAGGGCCCTACGAGCAGTACTTC
TRBD2	TRBV28	15	-	TRBJ2-5	CASRPGLAAQETQYF	TGTGCCAGCAGGCCGGGACTAGCGGCCCAAGAGACCCAGTACTTC
-	TRBV7-6	16	-	TRBJ2-1	CASSVRLGGDYNEQFF	TGTGCCAGCAGCGTAAGACTAGGGGGGGACTACAATGAGCAGTTCTTC